This T cell receptor (beta chain) was retrieved from a study of OX40 agonist ivuxolimab in advanced cancers. Overall study: Checkpoint inhibitors had been given previously to over 30% of patients. Among those treated, three patients had partial responses, one with hepatocellular carcinoma and two with cutaneous melanoma. Whole-study findings and limits: Expanded peripheral T cell antigen specificity was not determined.

The data were produced by immunoSEQ multiplex PCR, yet TCRdb's version contains in-frame clones alone and is incomplete. The table includes about 140,000 clones, 85% to 95% detected once. With respect to this clone: Its antigen remains unidentified.

Peripheral blood came from all dose cohorts at three timepoints. Material: CD4+ or CD8+ T cells sorted from blood, obtained in a trial of the OX40 agonist ivuxolimab. The TCR originated in an adult with an advanced solid tumor such as melanoma, head and neck, liver or kidney cancer.

CDR3 in amino acids: CASSSLRREGYEQYF. DNA for the CDR3: TGTGCCAGCAGCTCCTTGCGAAGGGAGGGCTACGAGCAGTACTTC. V and J are TRBV11-2 and TRBJ2-7; the match to TRBD2 covers 7 bases. Trimming at V came to 4 bases and at J to 3 bases, leaving 9 bases not matched to a gene. Germline values: CDR1 SGHAT, CDR2 FQNNGV. The length of the CDR3 is 15 residues.